A selection of T cell receptor beta chains follows, all from one sample in a study of blood T cell repertoires in COVID-19. Using immunoSEQ multiplex PCR, the repertoire was profiled, and TCRdb retains in-frame clones only, with some absent. The sample lists approximately 310,000 clones, about 89% occurring once. The sequencing sample was made of peripheral blood. These receptor sequences come from a woman aged 50 to 65 who had recovered from COVID-19. The CDR3 runs from the conserved cysteine through the conserved F or W. The D gene is left open where the match is weak. For some rows the clone size is stated as once, few or many, or as a class when expanded; others skip it.

j_call d_call v_call clone_size cdr3_nt cdr3_aa
TRBJ2-1 NA TRBV7-2 few TGTGCCAGCGGCCCCAGGGGCTACAATGAGCAGTTCTTC CASGPRGYNEQFF
TRBJ2-3 TRBD2 TRBV24-1 once TGTGCCACCAGTGAAGGGACTAGCGGGAGAAGGACAGATACGCAGTATTTT CATSEGTSGRRTDTQYF
TRBJ2-7 TRBD1 TRBV2 NA TGTGCCAGCAGATTTCGGTCCGGGACAGGGTCCTACGAGCAGTACTTC CASRFRSGTGSYEQYF
TRBJ1-2 NA TRBV28 once TGTGCCAGCAGTTCCCAGGGTTTTGGCTACACCTTC CASSSQGFGYTF
TRBJ1-2 TRBD1 TRBV5-6 NA TGTGCCAGCAGCTGGGACAGGGTTAACTATGGCTACACCTTC CASSWDRVNYGYTF
TRBJ1-1 NA TRBV7-2 NA TGTGCCAGCTCCCCCCACGGGACAAAGAACACTGAAGCTTTCTTT CASSPHGTKNTEAFF
TRBJ2-3 NA TRBV6-2/TRBV6-3 NA TGTGCCAGCAGCCACCGGGGAGATACGCAGTATTTT CASSHRGDTQYF
TRBJ1-5 NA TRBV27 NA TGTGCCAGCAGTTTATCTTGGAGTTTCTCTCAGCCCCAGCATTTT CASSLSWSFSQPQHF
TRBJ1-4 TRBD1 TRBV5-8 once TGTGCCAGCAGCTTGTTCGGGACAGGGAATGAAAAACTGTTTTTT CASSLFGTGNEKLFF
TRBJ1-2 NA TRBV6-1 NA TGTGCCAGCAGTGAATATCCAGGGCTTGGCTACACCTTC CASSEYPGLGYTF
TRBJ1-1 NA TRBV27 NA TGTGCCAGCAGTTTTTCGGGAGGCCTTGAAGCTTTCTTT CASSFSGGLEAFF
TRBJ1-4 TRBD1 TRBV6-5 NA TGTGCCAGCACCAAACGACAGGGCGTTAATGAAAAACTGTTTTTT CASTKRQGVNEKLFF
TRBJ1-6 NA TRBV7-9 once TGTGCCGGTGGCTTTGGGCAGGGAACTTCACCCCTCCACTTT CAGGFGQGTSPLHF
TRBJ2-2 TRBD2 TRBV2 NA TGTGCCAGCAGTGATATAGCGGGGGTGAACACCGGGGAGCTGTTTTTT CASSDIAGVNTGELFF
TRBJ1-1 NA TRBV19 NA TGTGCCAGTAGTAGCTTACAGGGAGACACTGAAGCTTTCTTT CASSSLQGDTEAFF
TRBJ1-3 TRBD1 TRBV28 few TGTGCCAGCAAGACAGGGGGCGCGGGAAACACCATATATTTT CASKTGGAGNTIYF
TRBJ2-1 TRBD2 TRBV2 few TGTGCCAGCAGGAGGAGCGGGGGCTCCTACAATGAGCAGTTCTTC CASRRSGGSYNEQFF
TRBJ2-2 NA TRBV6-2/TRBV6-3 NA TGTGCCAGCAGTTACCGGTCCCCCGGGGAGCTGTTTTTT CASSYRSPGELFF
TRBJ2-7 NA TRBV20-1 NA TGCAGTGCAAGAAGCGGCCACGAGCAGTACTTC CSARSGHEQYF
TRBJ1-4 TRBD1 TRBV5-1 few TGCGCCAGCAGCTTGGGACAGGGGAGGCAAGAAAAACTGTTTTTT CASSLGQGRQEKLFF
TRBJ2-1 TRBD2 TRBV2 NA TGTGCCAGCAGTGGTAGCGGGGGGAGGAATGAGCAGTTCTTC CASSGSGGRNEQFF
TRBJ1-3 NA TRBV7-6 few TGTGCCAGCAGCCCTCGGAGGGGCTCCTCTGGAAACACCATATATTTT CASSPRRGSSGNTIYF